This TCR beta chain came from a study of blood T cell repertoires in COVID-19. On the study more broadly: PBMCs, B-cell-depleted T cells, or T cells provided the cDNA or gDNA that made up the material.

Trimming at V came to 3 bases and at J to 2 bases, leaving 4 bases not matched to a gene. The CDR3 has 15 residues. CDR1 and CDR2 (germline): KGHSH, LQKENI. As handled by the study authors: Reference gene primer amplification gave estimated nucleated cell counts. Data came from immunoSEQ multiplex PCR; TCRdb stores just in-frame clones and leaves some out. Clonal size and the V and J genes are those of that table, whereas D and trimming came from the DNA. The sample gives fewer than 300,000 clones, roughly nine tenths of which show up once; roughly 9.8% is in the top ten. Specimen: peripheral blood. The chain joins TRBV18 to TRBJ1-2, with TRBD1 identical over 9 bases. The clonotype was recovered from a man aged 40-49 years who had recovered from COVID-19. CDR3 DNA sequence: TGTGCCAGCTCACCCCAACAGGGGGCGAACTATGGCTACACCTTC. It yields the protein CASSPQQGANYGYTF.